These T cell receptor beta chains were read from a single sample in a study of T cell changes during pregnancy in multiple sclerosis. The table came from immunoSEQ multiplex PCR; TCRdb's copy has only in-frame clones and leaves some out. The table lists 50,000 to 60,000 clones, just under 90% of them singletons. Sequenced here: CD4+ T cells from peripheral blood mononuclear cells, sampled in the first trimester of pregnancy. The receptor source for this set is a female donor with multiple sclerosis, enrolled in a pregnancy study. The CDR3 runs from the conserved cysteine through the conserved F or W. Each record gives: J gene, V gene, D gene, clone size, CDR3 DNA, CDR3 protein. A D gene is named only where the DNA matches it firmly. Expanded clones get a size class; other rows say once, few or many, or leave the size out.

j_gene: TRBJ1-4
v_gene: TRBV19
d_gene: .
abundance: .
CDR3nt: TGTGCCAGTAGGTCAGGGGCATTGGGTAATGAAAAACTGTTTTTT
CDR3aa: CASRSGALGNEKLFF

j_gene: TRBJ1-6
v_gene: TRBV7-2
d_gene: TRBD1
abundance: .
CDR3nt: TGTGCCAGTAGGGGACAGACAATTTATAATTCACCCCTCCACTTT
CDR3aa: CASRGQTIYNSPLHF

j_gene: TRBJ1-1
v_gene: TRBV29-1
d_gene: .
abundance: .
CDR3nt: TGCAGCGTTGACGGGGGACTCAACACTGAAGCTTTCTTT
CDR3aa: CSVDGGLNTEAFF

j_gene: TRBJ2-5
v_gene: TRBV7-2
d_gene: .
abundance: .
CDR3nt: TGTGCCAGCAGCCGGCCCCTAGCGTTCCAAGAGACCCAGTACTTC
CDR3aa: CASSRPLAFQETQYF

j_gene: TRBJ1-2
v_gene: TRBV6-1
d_gene: TRBD1
abundance: .
CDR3nt: TGTGCCAGCATGGGACAGGGGAAATACTATGGCTACACCTTC
CDR3aa: CASMGQGKYYGYTF

j_gene: TRBJ2-6
v_gene: TRBV25-1
d_gene: TRBD1
abundance: .
CDR3nt: TGTGCCAGCAGTGATATACAGGGGGCTGGGGCCAACGTCCTGACTTTC
CDR3aa: CASSDIQGAGANVLTF

j_gene: TRBJ2-7
v_gene: TRBV5-4
d_gene: .
abundance: .
CDR3nt: TGTGCCAGCAGCTTGGAATGGGCCGAGGGCGAGCAGTACTTC
CDR3aa: CASSLEWAEGEQYF

j_gene: TRBJ1-6
v_gene: TRBV18
d_gene: TRBD1
abundance: .
CDR3nt: TGTGCCAGCTCACCCAAAGCCGACAGGGATCATTCACCCCTCCACTTT
CDR3aa: CASSPKADRDHSPLHF

j_gene: TRBJ2-5
v_gene: TRBV19
d_gene: TRBD1
abundance: .
CDR3nt: TGTGCCAGTAGTACCCGGACGGGACAGGGTAGTTCGGCCCAGTACTTC
CDR3aa: CASSTRTGQGSSAQYF

j_gene: TRBJ2-7
v_gene: TRBV19
d_gene: TRBD2
abundance: .
CDR3nt: TGTGCCAGTAGTATAGGCCGGGGGGGGACCCTCACCTACGAGCAGTACTTC
CDR3aa: CASSIGRGGTLTYEQYF

j_gene: TRBJ1-5
v_gene: TRBV5-1
d_gene: TRBD1
abundance: once
CDR3nt: TGCGCCAGCAGCTTAGACAGGGACCAGCCCCAGCATTTT
CDR3aa: CASSLDRDQPQHF

j_gene: TRBJ2-1
v_gene: TRBV29-1
d_gene: TRBD2
abundance: .
CDR3nt: TGCAGCGTTCGGGCTAGCGGAGGGTTCTTC
CDR3aa: CSVRASGGFF

j_gene: TRBJ1-2
v_gene: TRBV12-5
d_gene: TRBD1
abundance: once
CDR3nt: TGTGCTAGTGGTTTGGATAATTGGGGATTACGGGACAGGGACCCGTCTAACTATGGCTACACCTTC
CDR3aa: CASGLDNWGLRDRDPSNYGYTF

j_gene: TRBJ1-1
v_gene: TRBV2
d_gene: TRBD1
abundance: few
CDR3nt: TGTGCCAGCAGGAGGGACAGGGGGGCGAACACTGAAGCTTTCTTT
CDR3aa: CASRRDRGANTEAFF

j_gene: TRBJ2-3
v_gene: TRBV2
d_gene: .
abundance: .
CDR3nt: TGTGCCAGCAGTGAAAGGGGTCTCGCAGATACGCAGTATTTT
CDR3aa: CASSERGLADTQYF

j_gene: TRBJ2-5
v_gene: TRBV29-1
d_gene: .
abundance: .
CDR3nt: TGCAGCGTTAGAGGTGGGCAAGAGACCCAGTACTTC
CDR3aa: CSVRGGQETQYF

j_gene: TRBJ2-4
v_gene: TRBV11-2
d_gene: .
abundance: .
CDR3nt: TGTGCCAGCAGGGATACCGGGACAATCATTCAGTACTTC
CDR3aa: CASRDTGTIIQYF

j_gene: TRBJ1-1
v_gene: TRBV10-3
d_gene: .
abundance: few
CDR3nt: TGTGCCATCGGGGGTCAGGGGCGGCACACTGAAGCTTTCTTT
CDR3aa: CAIGGQGRHTEAFF

j_gene: TRBJ2-3
v_gene: TRBV28
d_gene: TRBD2
abundance: .
CDR3nt: TGTGCCAGCGACTTGGGACTAGCGAGAAGGGCAGATACGCAGTATTTT
CDR3aa: CASDLGLARRADTQYF

j_gene: TRBJ1-2
v_gene: TRBV11-1
d_gene: TRBD1
abundance: .
CDR3nt: TGTGCCAGCAGCACCACTACAGGGGACTATGGCTACACCTTC
CDR3aa: CASSTTTGDYGYTF

j_gene: TRBJ2-7
v_gene: TRBV15
d_gene: TRBD2
abundance: .
CDR3nt: TGTGCCACCAGCAAAGTCGGACTAGCGGGGGGCCGCACCTACGAGCAGTACTTC
CDR3aa: CATSKVGLAGGRTYEQYF

j_gene: TRBJ2-7
v_gene: TRBV6-1
d_gene: .
abundance: .
CDR3nt: TGTGCCAGCAGGCCCGGACTGTCTGCCTACGAGCAGTACTTC
CDR3aa: CASRPGLSAYEQYF

j_gene: TRBJ2-3
v_gene: TRBV6-6
d_gene: .
abundance: .
CDR3nt: TGTGCCAGCAGTCCCCCGGGCACAGATACGCAGTATTTT
CDR3aa: CASSPPGTDTQYF

j_gene: TRBJ2-7
v_gene: TRBV30
d_gene: .
abundance: .
CDR3nt: TGTGCCTGGAGTGCCGGGTACGAGCAGTACTTC
CDR3aa: CAWSAGYEQYF